A single sample is the source of the 32 T cell receptor beta chains below, sequenced in a study of control samples from healthy donors and cancer patients. Measured with immunoSEQ multiplex PCR; TCRdb has only the in-frame clones, and not every one. The table shows about 170,000 clones, with about 93% occurring only once. Sequenced sample: blood. The receptors originated from a woman aged 60 to 75 in good health.

Regarding this clone: Other DNA variants within this sample encode the same CDR3. The rearrangement uses TRBV7-2 and TRBJ1-2; D call uncertain. This CDR3 has 12 residues. Germline CDR1 reads SGHTA; CDR2 reads FQGNSA. V was trimmed by 4 bases and J by 3 bases, leaving 6 bases between them. This CDR3 reads CASSSTDYGYTF. The CDR3 DNA sequence: TGTGCCAGCAGCTCCACCGACTATGGCTACACCTTC. Based on the CDR3 plus reference TRBV7-2 and TRBJ1-2, the full variable domain is GAGVSQSPSNKVTEKGKDVELRCDPISGHTALYWYRQSLGQGLEFLIYFQGNSAPDKSGLPSDRFSAERTGGSVSTLTIQRTQQEDSAVYLCASSSTDYGYTFGSGTRLTVV.

V usage is TRBV5-1 and J usage is TRBJ1-2; D perhaps matches TRBD1 (5 bases). This CDR3 is 14 amino acids long. The germline V gene has CDR1 SGHRS and CDR2 YFSETQ. V lost 0 bases to trimming and J lost 14 bases, with 20 bases between them. The CDR3 here is CASSLVGLPGLLTF. Here the CDR3 DNA reads TGCGCCAGCAGCTTGGTGGGACTTCCGGGGCTATTGACCTTC.

V gene TRBV12-3 or TRBV12-4 combines with J gene TRBJ1-1; D is uncertain. The CDR3 contains 11 residues. V was pared by 2 bases and J by 8 bases, with 6 bases between. This CDR3 is CASSLWGEAFF. CDR3 DNA sequence: TGTGCCAGCAGTTTATGGGGAGAAGCTTTCTTT.

The chain is built from TRBV5-1 and TRBJ1-1; TRBD1 might be the D (6 bases). The CDR3 has 14 residues. Trimming removed 0 bases at V and 4 bases at J, with 10 bases between. Germline V gene sequence: CDR1 SGHRS, CDR2 YFSETQ. The CDR3 loop reads CASSLAGVGTEAFF. The CDR3, as DNA: TGCGCCAGCAGCTTGGCAGGGGTAGGCACTGAAGCTTTCTTT.

The chain recombines TRBV7-6 with TRBJ1-6, with D possibly matching TRBD1 (6 bases). The CDR3 totals 16 residues. V was shortened by 1 base and J by 7 bases, with 14 bases between the two germline ends. CDR1 is SGHVS, CDR2 FNYEAQ, per germline. CDR3 in amino acids: CASSLGYGTNNSPLHF. In nucleotides, the CDR3 is TGTGCCAGCAGCTTAGGATACGGGACAAACAATTCACCCCTCCACTTT. Full variable domain (missing parts from reference TRBV7-6 and TRBJ1-6): GAGVSQSPRYKVTKRGQDVALRCDPISGHVSLYWYRQALGQGPEFLTYFNYEAQQDKSGLPNDRFSAERPEGSISTLTIQRTEQRDSAMYRCASSLGYGTNNSPLHFGNGTRLTVT.

This clone was seen a single time. This chain links TRBV5-8 with TRBJ2-5; D is possibly TRBD1 (5 bases). V lost 2 bases and J 5 bases, leaving 19 bases between the germline ends. This CDR3 spans 16 amino acids. The germline CDR1 and CDR2 sequences are SGHTS and YDEGEE. CDR3 residues: CASSFRSGQGAETQYF. CDR3 nucleotides: TGTGCCAGCAGCTTTAGGTCGGGCCAGGGCGCGGAGACCCAGTACTTC.

CDR3: CASSSGFSGANVLTF. CDR3 DNA sequence: TGTGCCAGCAGTTCCGGCTTCTCTGGGGCCAACGTCCTGACTTTC. This chain links TRBV27 with TRBJ2-6; D remains ambiguous. Trimming took 4 bases from V and 0 from J, leaving 7 bases between them. Germline CDR1 MNHEY, CDR2 SMNVEV (reference sequence). This CDR3 has 15 amino acids. The whole variable domain, remainder taken from reference TRBV27 and TRBJ2-6, is EAQVTQNPRYLITVTGKKLTVTCSQNMNHEYMSWYRQDPGLGLRQIYYSMNVEVTDKGDVPEGYKVSRKEKRNFPLILESPSPNQTSLYFCASSSGFSGANVLTFGAGSRLTVL.

V and J are TRBV11-3 and TRBJ1-6; D is unresolved. The CDR3 spans 13 residues. Trimming shortened V by 7 bases and J by 5 bases, and 9 bases separated the two germline ends. The germline CDR1 and CDR2 sequences are SGHNT and YENEEA. The CDR3 nucleotides read TGTGCCAGCAACTCCAGAAATAATTCACCCCTCCACTTT. Protein: CASNSRNNSPLHF.

This clone was seen once. The chain employs TRBV7-9 and TRBJ1-2, with D uncertain. This CDR3 comprises 12 residues. V gave up 1 base and J gave up 3 bases, with 3 bases separating them. Germline-derived CDR1 and CDR2 are SEHNR and FQNEAQ (reference sequence). In DNA, the CDR3 is TGTGCCAGCAGCTTAGTAGACTATGGCTACACCTTC. This encodes CASSLVDYGYTF.

The CDR3 is CASSPQAGDSYNSPLHF. DNA for the CDR3: TGTGCCAGCTCACCTCAGGCGGGGGACTCCTATAATTCACCCCTCCACTTT. V and J are TRBV18 and TRBJ1-6, with D tentatively TRBD1 (5 bases). The V end lost 3 bases, the J end lost 0 bases, and 12 bases lay between the germline ends. Germline V gene sequence: CDR1 KGHSH, CDR2 LQKENI. The CDR3 loop spans 17 amino acids.

This clone was found a few times. The V call is TRBV18, the J call TRBJ2-7, with 10 nucleotides matching TRBD1. After removal of 5 bases from V and 7 bases from J, the junction contained 11 bases not matched to a gene. Germline V gene sequence: CDR1 KGHSH, CDR2 LQKENI. The CDR3 consists of 15 residues. The CDR3 sequence is CASSFQGQGRWEQYF. The CDR3 coding sequence is TGTGCCAGCTCATTTCAGGGACAGGGGCGGTGGGAGCAGTACTTC.

This clone showed up just a few times. This chain links TRBV20-1 with TRBJ2-3; 7 nucleotides match TRBD2. The J segment lost 2 bases and the V segment lost 3 bases, leaving 8 bases of the junction unmatched. CDR1 and CDR2 from the germline V gene are DFQATT and SNEGSKA (reference sequence). The CDR3 extends over 15 amino acids. The CDR3 sequence is CSASPASGNTDTQYF. DNA of the CDR3: TGCAGTGCTAGTCCCGCTAGCGGTAACACAGATACGCAGTATTTT.

The rearrangement links TRBV12-3 or TRBV12-4 to TRBJ2-7, with 7 bases aligning to TRBD2. This CDR3 comprises 11 residues. After removal of 11 bases from V and 3 bases from J, the junction contained 4 bases not matched to a gene. CDR3 residues: CAVRGGYEQYF. The CDR3 DNA follows: TGTGCCGTCCGCGGGGGCTACGAGCAGTACTTC.

This chain joins TRBV11-2 and TRBJ2-3; 7 nucleotides align to TRBD1. Germline-derived CDR1 and CDR2 are SGHAT and FQNNGV. The CDR3 is made up of 15 amino acids. V was clipped by 1 base and J by 3 bases; unmatched bases: 4. DNA of the CDR3: TGTGCCAGCAGCTTAGTGGGACAGCTTACAGATACGCAGTATTTT. This encodes CASSLVGQLTDTQYF.

The CDR3 bases are TGTGCCACTAAATCCGGAGATACGCAGTATTTT. This translates into CATKSGDTQYF. V gene TRBV19 combines with J gene TRBJ2-3; D not certain. Germline V gives CDR1 LNHDA, CDR2 SQIVND (reference sequence). CDR3 length: 11 residues. V was pared by 10 bases and J by 5 bases, with 10 bases between.

The chain couples TRBV30 to TRBJ1-2; the match to TRBD1 covers 7 bases. J was trimmed by 1 base and V by 5 bases; bases with no gene match: 7. CDR1 and CDR2 from the germline V gene are GTSNPN and SVGIG (reference sequence). The length of the CDR3 is 14 residues. DNA for the CDR3: TGTGCCTGGGGCACGACAGGGTTTAACTATGGCTACACCTTC. Residues: CAWGTTGFNYGYTF.

The V call is TRBV4-3, the J call TRBJ1-1; D is perhaps TRBD1 (6 bases). The germline CDR1 and CDR2 sequences are LGHNA and YSLEER. CDR3 length: 14 residues. The V end lost 1 base, the J end lost 2 bases, and 8 bases lay between the germline ends. The CDR3 DNA reads as TGCGCCAGCAGCCAAGTGGACAGCAACACTGAAGCTTTCTTT. This translates into CASSQVDSNTEAFF.

V gene TRBV7-3 combines with J gene TRBJ1-1, with 7 bases fitting TRBD1. Germline CDR1 SGHTA, CDR2 FQGTGA. The CDR3 totals 14 residues. The V segment lost 4 bases and the J segment 5 bases; nucleotides outside the gene matches: 7. The CDR3 sequence is CASSSNRGSTEAFF. In DNA form, the CDR3 reads TGTGCCAGCAGCTCGAACAGGGGATCGACTGAAGCTTTCTTT.

J is TRBJ2-1 and V is TRBV2, with 12 bases matching TRBD1. This CDR3 contains 15 residues. With 8 bases clipped from V and 3 bases from J, the junction kept 5 bases outside the gene matches. Germline CDR1 is SNHLY and CDR2 is FYNNEI. CDR3 DNA sequence: TGTGCCAGCGGGGGGACAGGGGGCCTCTACAATGAGCAGTTCTTC. Amino acids: CASGGTGGLYNEQFF.

The chain has TRBV4-2 and TRBJ2-3, with a tentative D call TRBD1 (6 bases). Germline CDR1 LGHNA, CDR2 YNFKEQ. V shed 0 bases and J shed 3 bases, with 10 bases lying between them. This CDR3 is 15 amino acids long. The CDR3 spells CASSQEVRGTDTQYF. CDR3 in DNA: TGTGCCAGCAGCCAAGAGGTCAGGGGTACAGATACGCAGTATTTT.

The CDR3 reads CSVQGRPEAFF. DNA of the CDR3: TGCAGCGTTCAGGGGCGGCCAGAAGCTTTCTTT. The rearrangement links TRBV29-1 to TRBJ1-1, with D tentatively TRBD1 (6 bases). Germline CDR1 SQVTM, CDR2 ANQGSEA. This CDR3 has 11 residues. Trimming removed 5 bases at V and 8 bases at J, with 12 bases between.

V is TRBV4-3 and J is TRBJ1-3, with unresolved D. Germline V gene lookup returns CDR1 LGHNA and CDR2 YSLEER. V was trimmed by 5 bases and J by 0 bases, leaving 8 bases between them. The CDR3 totals 14 residues. The CDR3 sequence is CASSFTPSGNTIYF. In DNA, the CDR3 is TGCGCCAGCAGCTTCACACCCTCTGGAAACACCATATATTTT.

This rearrangement joins TRBV18 to TRBJ2-2; D is perhaps TRBD1 or TRBD2 (5 bases each). CDR3 length: 15 residues. Per germline, CDR1 KGHSH and CDR2 LQKENI. V lost 3 bases, J lost 0 bases, and 8 bases lay in between. CDR3 sequence reads: CASSPGETNTGELFF. DNA for the CDR3: TGTGCCAGCTCACCGGGGGAGACGAACACCGGGGAGCTGTTTTTT.

V usage is TRBV12-5 and J usage is TRBJ1-5; D is unclear. This CDR3 contains 15 residues. Germline CDR1 LGHNT, CDR2 FRNRAP. Deletions cut 1 base from V and 0 bases from J, with 7 bases between. The CDR3 reads CASGLGLNSNQPQHF. The CDR3 region has the DNA TGTGCTAGTGGTTTGGGACTGAATAGCAATCAGCCCCAGCATTTT.

The chain carries TRBV2 and TRBJ1-4, with D possibly being TRBD1 (5 bases). Germline V lookup: CDR1 SNHLY, CDR2 FYNNEI. The CDR3 extends over 12 amino acids. Between the trimmed V and J ends, which lost 6 bases and 8 bases, there was a span of 10 bases. The CDR3 bases are TGTGCCAGCAGCGACAGAAGGGAAAAACTGTTTTTT. Translated: CASSDRREKLFF.

This sequence joins TRBV7-2 and TRBJ1-2; tentative D call: TRBD1 (6 bases). Per the germline V gene, CDR1 is SGHTA and CDR2 is FQGNSA. V lost 5 bases and J lost 5, with 12 bases in between. This CDR3 is 13 amino acids long. The CDR3 is CASSPQGEYGYTF. CDR3 sequence (DNA): TGTGCCAGCAGCCCACAGGGAGAGTATGGCTACACCTTC.

J is TRBJ2-3 and V is TRBV14, with TRBD1 as a possible D gene (6 bases). The V end lost 0 bases, the J end lost 3 bases, and 16 bases lay between the germline ends. Germline V CDR1 and CDR2: SGHDN, FVKESK. This CDR3 contains 17 residues. CDR3 protein: CASSQEGYKDRTDTQYF. The CDR3 DNA reads TGTGCCAGCAGCCAAGAAGGTTATAAGGACAGAACAGATACGCAGTATTTT.

The chain carries TRBV6-2 or TRBV6-3 and TRBJ2-5; maybe TRBD1 (5 bases). The CDR3 is 15 amino acids. Trimming removed 2 bases from V and 1 base from J, with 11 bases in between. Germline V CDR1 and CDR2: MNHEY, SVGEGT. DNA of the CDR3: TGTGCCAGCAGTTACGACAGAACCTTCCAAGAGACCCAGTACTTC. Translated, it gives CASSYDRTFQETQYF.

The CDR3 here is CASRADGTYEQYF. CDR3 in DNA: TGTGCCAGCAGAGCAGACGGAACCTACGAGCAGTACTTC. The chain links TRBV2 to TRBJ2-7, with no clear D. Germline values: CDR1 SNHLY, CDR2 FYNNEI. V lost 6 bases, J lost 2 bases, and 11 bases lay in between. This CDR3 comprises 13 residues.

The chain has TRBV6-5 and TRBJ1-1; the D gene is possibly TRBD1 (5 bases). V dropped 2 bases and J dropped 1 base, with 5 bases sitting between them. CDR3 length: 13 residues. The germline gives CDR1 MNHEY, CDR2 SVGAGI. CDR3 sequence (DNA): TGTGCCAGCAGTTACGGGGGGAACACTGAAGCTTTCTTT. Protein product: CASSYGGNTEAFF.

The gene calls are TRBV6-6 and TRBJ1-2, with D possibly matching TRBD1 (5 bases). Trimming left V 3 bases short and J 6 bases short, with 17 bases between. Germline V lookup: CDR1 MNHNY, CDR2 SVGAGI (reference sequence). The CDR3 has 15 residues. CDR3 in amino acids: CASSYVPGEGHGYTF. In DNA form, the CDR3 reads TGTGCCAGCAGTTATGTTCCGGGGGAGGGCCATGGCTACACCTTC.

The sample holds a few counts of this clone. V is TRBV6-5 and J is TRBJ1-3; no definite D call. This CDR3 has 15 residues. CDR1 is MNHEY and CDR2 is SVGAGI in the germline V gene. V dropped 8 bases and J dropped 7 bases, with 21 bases sitting between them. CDR3 DNA sequence: TGTGCCAGCCGGCCTCCGGCAAACGGCGGGAACACCATATATTTT. It specifies CASRPPANGGNTIYF.